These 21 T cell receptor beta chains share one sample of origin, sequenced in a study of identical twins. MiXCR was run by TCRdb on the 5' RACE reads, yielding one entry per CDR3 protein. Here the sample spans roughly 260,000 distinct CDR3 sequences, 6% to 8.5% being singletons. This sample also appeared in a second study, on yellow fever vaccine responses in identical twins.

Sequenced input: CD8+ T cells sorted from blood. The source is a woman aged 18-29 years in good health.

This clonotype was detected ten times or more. CDR3 DNA: TGTGCCAGCAGCTCGTCCCGCCGGAATGAGCAGTTCTTC. Amino acid sequence: CASSSSRRNEQFF. This chain connects TRBV27 to TRBJ2-1; D unclear. Per the germline V gene, CDR1 is MNHEY and CDR2 is SMNVEV (reference sequence). V was trimmed by 6 bases and J by 7 bases, leaving 13 bases between them. This CDR3 contains 13 residues.

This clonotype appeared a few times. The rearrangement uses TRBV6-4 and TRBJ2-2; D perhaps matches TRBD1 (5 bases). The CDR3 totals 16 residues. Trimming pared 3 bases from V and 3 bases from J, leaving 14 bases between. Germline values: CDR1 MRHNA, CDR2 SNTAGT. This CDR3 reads CASSEGPAGHTGELFF. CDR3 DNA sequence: TGTGCCAGCAGTGAAGGTCCAGCAGGGCACACCGGGGAGCTGTTTTTT.

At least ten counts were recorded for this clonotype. CDR3: CATSDWPGPKKQETQYF. CDR3 in DNA: TGTGCCACCAGTGATTGGCCGGGACCGAAGAAACAAGAGACCCAGTACTTC. The chain is built from TRBV24-1 and TRBJ2-5, with D perhaps given as TRBD1 or TRBD2 (5 bases each). V was trimmed by 2 bases and J by 2 bases, leaving 17 bases between them. Germline CDR1 KGHDR, CDR2 SFDVKD. The CDR3 extends over 17 amino acids.

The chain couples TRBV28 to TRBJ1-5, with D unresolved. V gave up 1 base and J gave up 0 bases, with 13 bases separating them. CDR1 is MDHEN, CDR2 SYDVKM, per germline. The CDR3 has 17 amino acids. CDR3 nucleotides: TGTGCCAGCAGTTTATCCCCTTGGCGCTATAGCAATCAGCCCCAGCATTTT. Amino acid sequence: CASSLSPWRYSNQPQHF.

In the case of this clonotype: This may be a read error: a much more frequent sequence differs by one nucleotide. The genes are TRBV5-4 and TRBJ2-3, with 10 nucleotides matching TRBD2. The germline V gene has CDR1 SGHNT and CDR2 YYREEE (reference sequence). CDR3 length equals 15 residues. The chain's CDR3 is CTSSPTSGATDTQYF. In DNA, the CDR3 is TGTACCAGCAGCCCAACTAGCGGGGCCACAGATACGCAGTATTTT.

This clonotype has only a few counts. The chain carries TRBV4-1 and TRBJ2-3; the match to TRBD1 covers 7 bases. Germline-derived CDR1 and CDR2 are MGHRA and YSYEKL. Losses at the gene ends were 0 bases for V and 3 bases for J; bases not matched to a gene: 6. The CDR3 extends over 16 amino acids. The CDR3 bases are TGCGCCAGCAGCCAAGATAGTAGCAGGGGGACAGATACGCAGTATTTT. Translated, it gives CASSQDSSRGTDTQYF.

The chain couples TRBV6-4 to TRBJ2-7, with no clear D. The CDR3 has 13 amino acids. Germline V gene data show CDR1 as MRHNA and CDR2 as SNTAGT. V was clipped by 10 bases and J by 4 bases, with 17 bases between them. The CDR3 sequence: CAIIRAPRYEQYV. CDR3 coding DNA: TGTGCCATCATCCGGGCCCCTCGTTACGAGCAGTACGTC.

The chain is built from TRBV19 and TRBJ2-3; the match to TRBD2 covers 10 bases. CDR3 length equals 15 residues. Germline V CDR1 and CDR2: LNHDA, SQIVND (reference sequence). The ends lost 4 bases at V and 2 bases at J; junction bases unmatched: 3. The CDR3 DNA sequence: TGTGCCAGTAGTAAGCGGGAGGGCATCACAGATACGCAGTATTTT. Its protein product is CASSKREGITDTQYF.

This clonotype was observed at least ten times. The CDR3 DNA is TGCAGCGCCATTTCGACAGGGGCGAACTATGGCTACACCTTC. It yields the protein CSAISTGANYGYTF. This chain links TRBV29-1 with TRBJ1-2; 8 bases match TRBD1. CDR3 length: 14 amino acids. CDR1 is SQVTM, CDR2 ANQGSEA, per germline. V lost 7 bases and J lost 2; bases outside the gene matches: 9.

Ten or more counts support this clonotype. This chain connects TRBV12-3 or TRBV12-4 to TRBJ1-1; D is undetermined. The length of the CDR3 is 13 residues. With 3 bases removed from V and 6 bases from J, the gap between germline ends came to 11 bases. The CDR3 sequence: CASSLTSSAEAFF. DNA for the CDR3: TGTGCCAGCAGTTTGACCAGCTCCGCTGAAGCTTTCTTT.

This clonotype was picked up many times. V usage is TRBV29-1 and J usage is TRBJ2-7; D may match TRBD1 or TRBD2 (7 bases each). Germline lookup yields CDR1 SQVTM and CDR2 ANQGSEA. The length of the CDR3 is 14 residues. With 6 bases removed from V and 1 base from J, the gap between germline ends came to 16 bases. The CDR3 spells CSVGGTVGSYEQYF. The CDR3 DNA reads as TGCAGCGTCGGGGGGACAGTGGGATCCTACGAGCAGTACTTC.

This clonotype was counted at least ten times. The CDR3 DNA sequence: TGTGCCAGCCGTGGCGAAAACCAAGAGACCCAGTACTTC. It encodes CASRGENQETQYF. The chain has TRBV28 and TRBJ2-5; D gene ambiguous. There are 13 residues in the CDR3. Trimming shortened V by 8 bases and J by 0 bases, and 10 bases separated the two germline ends. The germline gives CDR1 MDHEN, CDR2 SYDVKM. Together with reference TRBV28 and TRBJ2-5, the CDR3 gives the full variable domain: DVKVTQSSRYLVKRTGEKVFLECVQDMDHENMFWYRQDPGLGLRLIYFSYDVKMKEKGDIPEGYSVSREKKERFSLILESASTNQTSMYLCASRGENQETQYFGPGTRLLVL.

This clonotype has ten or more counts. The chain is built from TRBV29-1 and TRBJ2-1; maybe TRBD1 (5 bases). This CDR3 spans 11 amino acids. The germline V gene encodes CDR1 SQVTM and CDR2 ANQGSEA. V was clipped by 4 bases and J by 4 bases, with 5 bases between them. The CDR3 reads CSVGQYNEQFF. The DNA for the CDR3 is TGCAGCGTTGGACAGTACAATGAGCAGTTCTTC.

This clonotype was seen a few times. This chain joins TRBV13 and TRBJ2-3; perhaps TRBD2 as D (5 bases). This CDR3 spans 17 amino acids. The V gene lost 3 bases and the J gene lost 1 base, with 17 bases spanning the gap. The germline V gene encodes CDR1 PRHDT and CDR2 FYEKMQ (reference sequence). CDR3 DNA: TGTGCCAGCAGCTTCGGGGTACCCGAACCTCGCACAGATACGCAGTATTTT. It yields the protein CASSFGVPEPRTDTQYF. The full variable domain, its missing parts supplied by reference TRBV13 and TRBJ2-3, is AAGVIQSPRHLIKEKRETATLKCYPIPRHDTVYWYQQGPGQDPQFLISFYEKMQSDKGSIPDRFSAQQFSDYHSELNMSSLELGDSALYFCASSFGVPEPRTDTQYFGPGTRLTVL.

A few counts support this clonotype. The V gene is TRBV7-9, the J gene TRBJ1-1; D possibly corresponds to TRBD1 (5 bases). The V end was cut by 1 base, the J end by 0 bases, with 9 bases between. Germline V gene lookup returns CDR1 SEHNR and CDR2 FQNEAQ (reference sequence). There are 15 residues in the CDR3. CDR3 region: CASSLGDGLNTEAFF. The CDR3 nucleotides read TGTGCCAGCAGCTTAGGGGACGGATTGAACACTGAAGCTTTCTTT.

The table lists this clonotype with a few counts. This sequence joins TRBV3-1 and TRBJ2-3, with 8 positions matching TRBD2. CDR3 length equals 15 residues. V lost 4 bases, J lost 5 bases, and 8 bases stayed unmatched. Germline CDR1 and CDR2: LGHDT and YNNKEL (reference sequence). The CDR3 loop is CASSPPGGGGDTQYF. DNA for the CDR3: TGTGCCAGCAGCCCCCCGGGAGGGGGTGGAGATACGCAGTATTTT.

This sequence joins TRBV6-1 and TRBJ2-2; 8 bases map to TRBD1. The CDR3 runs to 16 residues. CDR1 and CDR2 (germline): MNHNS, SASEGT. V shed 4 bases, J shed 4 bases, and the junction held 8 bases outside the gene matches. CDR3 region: CASSAHRGWVTGELFF. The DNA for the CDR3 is TGTGCCAGCAGTGCCCACAGGGGGTGGGTCACCGGGGAGCTGTTTTTT.

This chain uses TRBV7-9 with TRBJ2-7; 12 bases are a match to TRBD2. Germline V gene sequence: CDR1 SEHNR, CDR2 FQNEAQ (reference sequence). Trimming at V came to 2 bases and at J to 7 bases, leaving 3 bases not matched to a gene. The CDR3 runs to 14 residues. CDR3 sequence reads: CASSLSSGRDEQYF. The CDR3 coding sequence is TGTGCCAGCAGCTTATCTAGCGGGAGGGATGAGCAGTACTTC.

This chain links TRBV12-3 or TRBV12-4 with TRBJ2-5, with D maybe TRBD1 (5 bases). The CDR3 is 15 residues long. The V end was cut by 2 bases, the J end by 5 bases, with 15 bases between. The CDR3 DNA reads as TGTGCCAGCAGTTTATTGGCAGGGTCCGTGGAGACCCAGTACTTC. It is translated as CASSLLAGSVETQYF.

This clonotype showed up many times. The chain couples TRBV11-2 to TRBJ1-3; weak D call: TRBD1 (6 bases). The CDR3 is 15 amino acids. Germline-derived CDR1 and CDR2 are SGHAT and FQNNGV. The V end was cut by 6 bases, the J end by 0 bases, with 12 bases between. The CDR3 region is CASRVGANSGNTIYF. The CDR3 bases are TGTGCCAGCAGGGTGGGGGCCAACTCTGGAAACACCATATATTTT.

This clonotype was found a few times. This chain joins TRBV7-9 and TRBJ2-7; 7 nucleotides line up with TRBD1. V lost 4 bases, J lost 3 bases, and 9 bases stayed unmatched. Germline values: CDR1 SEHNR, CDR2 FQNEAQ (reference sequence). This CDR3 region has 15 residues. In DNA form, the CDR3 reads TGTGCCAGCAGCTCGCCGGACAGGACCTACTACGAGCAGTACTTC. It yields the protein CASSSPDRTYYEQYF.